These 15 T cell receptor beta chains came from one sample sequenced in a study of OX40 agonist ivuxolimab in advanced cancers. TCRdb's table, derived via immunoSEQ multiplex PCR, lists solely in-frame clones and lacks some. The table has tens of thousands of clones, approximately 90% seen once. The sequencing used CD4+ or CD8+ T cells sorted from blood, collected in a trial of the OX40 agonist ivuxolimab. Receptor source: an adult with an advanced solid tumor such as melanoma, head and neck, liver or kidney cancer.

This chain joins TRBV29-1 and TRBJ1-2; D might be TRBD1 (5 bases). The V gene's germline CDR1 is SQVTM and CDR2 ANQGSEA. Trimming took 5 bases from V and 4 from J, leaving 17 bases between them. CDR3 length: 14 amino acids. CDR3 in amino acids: CSVLPGPSSYGYTF. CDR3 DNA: TGCAGCGTTCTTCCGGGACCCTCAAGCTATGGCTACACCTTC.

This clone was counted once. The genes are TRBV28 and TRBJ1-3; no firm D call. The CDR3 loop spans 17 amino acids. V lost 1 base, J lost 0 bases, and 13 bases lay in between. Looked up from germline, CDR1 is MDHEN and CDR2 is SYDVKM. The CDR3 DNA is TGTGCCAGCAGTTTATTCACGGGGAGAAGCTCTGGAAACACCATATATTTT. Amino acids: CASSLFTGRSSGNTIYF.

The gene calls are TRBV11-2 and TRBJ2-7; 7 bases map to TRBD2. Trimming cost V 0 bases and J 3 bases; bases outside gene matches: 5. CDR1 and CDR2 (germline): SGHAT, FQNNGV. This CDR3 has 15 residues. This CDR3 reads CASSLEWRESYEQYF. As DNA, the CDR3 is TGTGCCAGCAGCTTAGAGTGGCGGGAGAGCTACGAGCAGTACTTC.

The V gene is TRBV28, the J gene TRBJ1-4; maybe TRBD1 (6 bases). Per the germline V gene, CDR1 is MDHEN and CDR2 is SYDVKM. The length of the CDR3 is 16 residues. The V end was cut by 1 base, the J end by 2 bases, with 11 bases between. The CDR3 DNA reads TGTGCCAGCAGTTTATACAGTACAGGGACTAATGAAAAACTGTTTTTT. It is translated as CASSLYSTGTNEKLFF. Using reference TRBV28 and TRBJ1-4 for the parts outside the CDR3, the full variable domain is DVKVTQSSRYLVKRTGEKVFLECVQDMDHENMFWYRQDPGLGLRLIYFSYDVKMKEKGDIPEGYSVSREKKERFSLILESASTNQTSMYLCASSLYSTGTNEKLFFGSGTQLSVL.

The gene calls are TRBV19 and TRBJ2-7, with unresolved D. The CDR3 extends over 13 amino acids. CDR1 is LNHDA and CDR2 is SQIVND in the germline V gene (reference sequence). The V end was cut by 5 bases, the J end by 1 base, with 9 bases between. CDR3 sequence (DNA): TGTGCCAGTAGTGAAGGCACTTCCTACGAGCAGTACTTC. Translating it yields CASSEGTSYEQYF.

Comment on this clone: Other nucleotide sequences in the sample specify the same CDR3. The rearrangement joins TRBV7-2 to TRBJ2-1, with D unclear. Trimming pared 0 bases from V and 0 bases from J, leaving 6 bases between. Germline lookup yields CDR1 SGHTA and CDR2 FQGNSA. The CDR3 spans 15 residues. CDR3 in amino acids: CASSLALSSYNEQFF. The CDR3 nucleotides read TGTGCCAGCAGCTTAGCGCTATCCTCCTACAATGAGCAGTTCTTC.

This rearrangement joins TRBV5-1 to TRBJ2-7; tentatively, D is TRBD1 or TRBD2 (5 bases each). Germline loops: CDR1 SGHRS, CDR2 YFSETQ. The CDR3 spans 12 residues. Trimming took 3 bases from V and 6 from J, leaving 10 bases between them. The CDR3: CASSWQGPEQYF. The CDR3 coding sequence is TGCGCCAGCAGCTGGCAGGGACCCGAGCAGTACTTC.

The CDR3: CASSLGHGETQYF. In DNA, the CDR3 is TGTGCCAGCAGCCTGGGACATGGGGAGACCCAGTACTTC. V gene TRBV27 combines with J gene TRBJ2-5, with D possibly matching TRBD1 (6 bases). Germline loops: CDR1 MNHEY, CDR2 SMNVEV (reference sequence). The CDR3 runs to 13 residues. V lost 6 bases, J lost 5 bases, and 13 bases lay in between.

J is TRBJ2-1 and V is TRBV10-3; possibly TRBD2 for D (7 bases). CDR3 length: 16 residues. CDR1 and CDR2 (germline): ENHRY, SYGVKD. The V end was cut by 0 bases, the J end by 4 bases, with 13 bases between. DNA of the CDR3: TGTGCCATCAGTGAGTCGGGGGCTAGCGGTTACAATGAGCAGTTCTTC. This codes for CAISESGASGYNEQFF.

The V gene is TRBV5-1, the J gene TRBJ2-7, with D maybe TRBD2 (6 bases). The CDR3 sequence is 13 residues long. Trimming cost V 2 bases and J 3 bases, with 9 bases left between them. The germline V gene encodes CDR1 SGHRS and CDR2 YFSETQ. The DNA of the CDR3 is TGCGCCAGCAGCTTCGACGGGAGCTACGAGCAGTACTTC. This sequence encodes CASSFDGSYEQYF.

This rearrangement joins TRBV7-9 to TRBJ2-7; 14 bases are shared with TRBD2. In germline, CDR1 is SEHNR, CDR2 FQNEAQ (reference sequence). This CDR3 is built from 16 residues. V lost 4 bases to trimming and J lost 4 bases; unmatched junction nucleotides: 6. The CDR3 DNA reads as TGTGCCAGCAGCTCGACCGGGACTAGCGGGGGATACGAGCAGTACTTC. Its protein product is CASSSTGTSGGYEQYF.

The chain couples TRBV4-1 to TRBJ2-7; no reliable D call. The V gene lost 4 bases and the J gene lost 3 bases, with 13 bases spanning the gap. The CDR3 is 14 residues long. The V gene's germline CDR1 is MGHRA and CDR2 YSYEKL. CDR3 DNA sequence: TGCGCCAGCAGCCTAGGGTCCACGGGCTACGAGCAGTACTTC. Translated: CASSLGSTGYEQYF.

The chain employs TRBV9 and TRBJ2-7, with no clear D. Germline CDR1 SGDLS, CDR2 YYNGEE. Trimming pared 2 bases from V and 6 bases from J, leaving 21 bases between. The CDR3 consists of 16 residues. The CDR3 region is CASSVGPGLLTSEQYF. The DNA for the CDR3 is TGTGCCAGCAGCGTTGGACCGGGTCTGCTCACCTCCGAGCAGTACTTC.

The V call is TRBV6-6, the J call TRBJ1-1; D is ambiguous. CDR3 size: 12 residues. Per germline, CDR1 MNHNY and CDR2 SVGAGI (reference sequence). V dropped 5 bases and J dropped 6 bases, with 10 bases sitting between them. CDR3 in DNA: TGTGCCAGCAGTAAAAGTGCCCCTGAAGCTTTCTTT. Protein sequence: CASSKSAPEAFF.

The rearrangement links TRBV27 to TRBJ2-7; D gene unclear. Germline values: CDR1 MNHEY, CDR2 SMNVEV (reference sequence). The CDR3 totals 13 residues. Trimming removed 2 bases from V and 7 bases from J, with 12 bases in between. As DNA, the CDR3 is TGTGCCAGCAGTTTAAGTCCAGGATATGAGCAGTACTTC. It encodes CASSLSPGYEQYF.